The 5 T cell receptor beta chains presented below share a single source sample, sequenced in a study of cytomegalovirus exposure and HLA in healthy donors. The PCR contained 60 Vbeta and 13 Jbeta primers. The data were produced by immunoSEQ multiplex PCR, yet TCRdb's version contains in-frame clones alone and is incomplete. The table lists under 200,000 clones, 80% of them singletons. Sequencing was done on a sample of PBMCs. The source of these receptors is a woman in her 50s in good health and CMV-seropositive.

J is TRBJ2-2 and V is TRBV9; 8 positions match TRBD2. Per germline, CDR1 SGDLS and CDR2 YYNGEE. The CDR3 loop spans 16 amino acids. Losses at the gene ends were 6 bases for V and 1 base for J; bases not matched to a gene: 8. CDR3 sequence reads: CASTQGLAGNTGELFF. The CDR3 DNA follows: TGTGCCAGCACCCAAGGGCTAGCGGGGAACACCGGGGAGCTGTTTTTT.

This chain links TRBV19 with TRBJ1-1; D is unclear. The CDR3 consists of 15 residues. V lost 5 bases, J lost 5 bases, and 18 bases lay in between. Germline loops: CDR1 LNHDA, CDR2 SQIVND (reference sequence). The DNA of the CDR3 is TGTGCCAGTAGTCCGCGGGGAGTGCGAGGGACTGAAGCTTTCTTT. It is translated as CASSPRGVRGTEAFF.

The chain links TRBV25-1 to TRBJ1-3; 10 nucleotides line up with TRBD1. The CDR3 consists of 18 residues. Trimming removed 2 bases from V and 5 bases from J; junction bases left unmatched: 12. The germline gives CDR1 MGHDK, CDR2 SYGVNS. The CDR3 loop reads CASSEGGGDRGLRNTIYF. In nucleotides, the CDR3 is TGTGCCAGCAGTGAAGGAGGCGGAGACAGGGGGCTTAGAAACACCATATATTTT.

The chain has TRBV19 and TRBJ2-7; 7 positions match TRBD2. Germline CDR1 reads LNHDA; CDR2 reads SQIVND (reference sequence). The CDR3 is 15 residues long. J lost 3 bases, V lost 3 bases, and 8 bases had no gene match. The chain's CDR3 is CASSMGGRSSYEQYF. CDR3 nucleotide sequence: TGTGCCAGTAGTATGGGGGGGAGGTCCAGCTACGAGCAGTACTTC.

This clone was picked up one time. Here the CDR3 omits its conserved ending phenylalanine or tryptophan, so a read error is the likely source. For the CDR3, the DNA is TGTGCCAGCAGTGCCGACAGGGGGCTGAGTGGCTACACCCTC. This gives the protein CASSADRGLSGYTL. The chain employs TRBV2 and TRBJ1-2; 10 positions agree with TRBD1. Losses at the gene ends were 4 bases for V and 7 bases for J; bases not matched to a gene: 6. Germline CDR1 reads SNHLY; CDR2 reads FYNNEI. This CDR3 is built from 14 residues.